The 16 T cell receptor beta chains in this list originate from one sample, sequenced in a study of monozygotic twins with inflammatory bowel disease. TCRdb reprocessed the 5' RACE reads, keeping one entry per CDR3 protein, no DNA. The listing records approximately 330,000 distinct CDR3 sequences. The source material was blood. These receptors originate from a human donor with ulcerative colitis or Crohn's disease, or a healthy co-twin of an affected twin (not recorded which).

The gene calls are TRBV7-2 and TRBJ2-5. The CDR3 has 12 residues. Germline V CDR1 and CDR2: SGHTA, FQGNSA. The CDR3 protein is CASSLFVETQYF.

CDR3 protein: CARTRETSYNEQFF. V is TRBV7-2 and J is TRBJ2-1. The CDR3 loop spans 14 amino acids. The germline V gene has CDR1 SGHTA and CDR2 FQGNSA. Full variable domain (outside the CDR3, taken from reference TRBV7-2 and TRBJ2-1): GAGVSQSPSNKVTEKGKDVELRCDPISGHTALYWYRQSLGQGLEFLIYFQGNSAPDKSGLPSDRFSAERTGGSVSTLTIQRTQQEDSAVYLCARTRETSYNEQFFGPGTRLTVL.

The chain couples TRBV11-2 to TRBJ2-5; TCRdb's D gene call, TRBD1, goes unchecked for lack of DNA. The CDR3 consists of 15 residues. Germline V CDR1 and CDR2: SGHAT, FQNNGV. CDR3 region: CASSLERTGSETQYF.

The chain is built from TRBV20-1 and TRBJ2-1; the D call of TRBD2 rests on TCRdb alone, since no DNA is present to check it. Per germline, CDR1 DFQATT and CDR2 SNEGSKA (reference sequence). This CDR3 spans 15 amino acids. Here the CDR3 reads CSARRAASGRGEQFF.

V gene TRBV9 combines with J gene TRBJ2-4; TCRdb's assignment of TRBD1 cannot be checked, as there is no DNA. The CDR3 is made up of 14 amino acids. Germline CDR1 reads SGDLS; CDR2 reads YYNGEE. The CDR3 reads CASSTTGSKNIQYF.

V gene TRBV11-2 combines with J gene TRBJ1-6; TCRdb's assignment of TRBD1 cannot be checked, as there is no DNA. The germline V gene encodes CDR1 SGHAT and CDR2 FQNNGV. The CDR3 extends over 17 amino acids. CDR3 in amino acids: CASSLRLMTADNSPLHF. Full variable domain (missing parts from reference TRBV11-2 and TRBJ1-6): EAGVAQSPRYKIIEKRQSVAFWCNPISGHATLYWYQQILGQGPKLLIQFQNNGVVDDSQLPKDRFSAERLKGVDSTLKIQPAKLEDSAVYLCASSLRLMTADNSPLHFGNGTRLTVT.

V is TRBV28 and J is TRBJ1-4. Germline V gene lookup returns CDR1 MDHEN and CDR2 SYDVKM. This CDR3 is built from 13 residues. The chain's CDR3 is CASGGAYNEKLFF.

The chain carries TRBV4-1 and TRBJ2-5; the TCRdb call, TRBD1, lacks DNA for checking. The CDR3 length is 16 residues. Germline lookup yields CDR1 MGHRA and CDR2 YSYEKL. The CDR3 is CASSQIGQGQQETQYF.

The chain recombines TRBV20-1 with TRBJ2-2; TCRdb outputs TRBD2, but without DNA this stays unchecked. This CDR3 contains 15 residues. Germline V gene lookup returns CDR1 DFQATT and CDR2 SNEGSKA (reference sequence). The CDR3 sequence: CSAREAGRDTGELFF.

V usage is TRBV5-6 and J usage is TRBJ2-5; with no DNA, the TCRdb D assignment of TRBD2 cannot be verified. The CDR3 is made up of 18 amino acids. The V gene's germline CDR1 is SGHDT and CDR2 YYEEEE. CDR3: CASSSISIGLAAQETQYF.

The rearrangement links TRBV12-3 or TRBV12-4 to TRBJ2-7; TCRdb proposes TRBD1, but this gene call is untestable without DNA. The CDR3 runs 13 residues. The CDR3 region is CASSPLEPYEQYF.

The V and J genes are TRBV27 and TRBJ2-1. The CDR3 is 13 amino acids. Germline V lookup: CDR1 MNHEY, CDR2 SMNVEV (reference sequence). CDR3: CASSFNSYYEQFF.

V is TRBV29-1 and J is TRBJ1-2; checking the TCRdb D call of TRBD1 is not possible without DNA. This CDR3 has 16 amino acids. Germline assignment: CDR1 SQVTM and CDR2 ANQGSEA. CDR3 in amino acids: CSVTPQQGQSVYGYTF.

The chain joins TRBV20-1 to TRBJ2-1; the TCRdb call, TRBD1, lacks DNA for checking. Per the germline V gene, CDR1 is DFQATT and CDR2 is SNEGSKA (reference sequence). This CDR3 comprises 15 residues. This CDR3 is CSGRVGSGVKDEQFF.

The chain links TRBV7-2 to TRBJ2-1. Germline CDR1 is SGHTA and CDR2 is FQGNSA. There are 13 residues in the CDR3. The CDR3 spells CASSLDLYNEQFF.

The chain joins TRBV18 to TRBJ2-3; TCRdb calls TRBD1, which cannot be checked without DNA. Germline V gene sequence: CDR1 KGHSH, CDR2 LQKENI. The CDR3 extends over 15 amino acids. The CDR3 region is CASSPPGRGSDTQYF.